This TCR beta chain was captured by sequencing in a study of T cells in narcolepsy (dated by TCRdb to 2016 to 2018). Study-level background: Healthy control donors were enrolled in the study alongside patients who had narcolepsy type 1 or type 2 (NT1, NT2). The study used TCR Vbeta sequencing to track clonotypes in blood and CSF while looking for autoreactive T cells in narcolepsy patients that target self-antigens of hypocretin neurons (hypocretin, TRIB2). Study-wide conclusions, independent of this receptor: No sequences matching autoreactive T cell clones were present in some of the blood memory CD4+ repertoires from patients and controls. Patients and controls had similar numbers of sequenced blood memory CD4+ clonotypes, with averages of 38,000 to 50,000 in patients and 30,000 to 35,000 in controls. According to the report, autoreactive clonotypes were detected serially in the blood of the same patients and of different patients, but not in healthy controls. Plots comparing CSF and blood CD4+ T cell clonotypes from the same patient highlighted HCRT-specific and TRIB2-specific autoreactive clonotypes.

Regarding this clone: The clone's antigen remains unknown. Base qualities are not provided; no much larger clone lies one nucleotide away.

Memory CD4+ T cells were sorted ex vivo from peripheral blood of narcolepsy patients and healthy controls for TCR Vbeta sequencing. Library preparation was by the immunoSEQ multiplex PCR assay. TCRdb took this table from immuneACCESS and kept in-frame rearrangements with V and J called. Such tables lack part of the clones; where checked against another copy, unresolved V genes explain under half of the gap, and the rest is unexplained. The sample data list 25,000 to 35,000 clones, and 83% of these were observed just once. The top ten clones comprise about 0.66% of the sample. The junction shows trimming of 3 bases on V and 8 bases on J, and the gene matches do not reach 13 bases of it. The CDR3 goes from the cysteine to the phenylalanine over 15 residues. The entry retains the CDR3 DNA only, 45 bases that are in frame from base 1. Per the germline V gene, SQVTM is the CDR1 and ANQGSEA is the CDR2.

This TCR was sampled from a human donor in good health. This chain joins TRBV29-1 to TRBJ1-2; the central 9 bases match TRBD1. The sequencing input was memory (CD45RA-) CD4+ T cells from blood. The cell subset or site label of this sample denotes: memory T cells sorted ex vivo from peripheral blood. The sequenced DNA is TGCAGCGTTGAGGGAGCCGGGACAGGGCTTTCCGGCTACACCTTC. It translates as CSVEGAGTGLSGYTF.